The 23 T cell receptor beta chains below come from one sample, sequenced in a study of CD8+ T cells in alopecia areata. The treatment is: oral pan-JAK inhibitor, 5-10 mg twice daily. Reverse transcribed after extraction, RNA yielded cDNA as the sequencing template. Clones were sequenced by immunoSEQ multiplex PCR, and TCRdb holds only the in-frame ones, with some missing. The sample includes about 160,000 clones, just over 65% of them seen just once. Sequencing was performed on CD4+ T cells sorted from blood, taken at week 4, from a patient treated with tofacitinib. These receptors came from a human donor with alopecia areata.

The rearrangement uses TRBV30 and TRBJ1-6; possibly TRBD1 for D (5 bases). V was cut by 5 bases and J by 7 bases, with 15 bases left in between. Germline V CDR1 and CDR2: GTSNPN, SVGIG (reference sequence). There are 14 residues in the CDR3. The CDR3 loop reads CAWDRGPGNSPLHF. The CDR3 coding sequence is TGTGCCTGGGACCGGGGACCGGGAAATTCACCCCTCCACTTT.

This chain connects TRBV30 to TRBJ2-3, with 7 bases lining up with TRBD1. With V trimmed by 5 bases and J by 1 base, 6 bases remained unmatched. The CDR3 runs to 14 residues. Per the germline V gene, CDR1 is GTSNPN and CDR2 is SVGIG (reference sequence). The CDR3 protein is CAWSLGQGTDTQYF. DNA for the CDR3: TGTGCCTGGTCCCTAGGACAGGGCACAGATACGCAGTATTTT.

This clone has just one count. The chain links TRBV2 to TRBJ2-7; D is undetermined. The CDR3 contains 10 residues. The V gene's germline CDR1 is SNHLY and CDR2 FYNNEI. The V end lost 7 bases, the J end lost 6 bases, and 7 bases lay between the germline ends. The CDR3 sequence: CASTQVEQYF. The CDR3 DNA reads as TGTGCCAGCACCCAGGTCGAGCAGTACTTC.

The sample holds a few counts of this clone. This chain joins TRBV2 and TRBJ1-2; weak D call: TRBD1 (5 bases). Trimming cost V 1 base and J 6 bases, with 9 bases left between them. The CDR3 sequence is 13 residues long. CDR1 SNHLY and CDR2 FYNNEI come from the germline V gene. The CDR3 spells CASSEVRVDGYTF. CDR3 in DNA: TGTGCCAGCAGTGAAGTCAGGGTTGATGGCTACACCTTC.

The J gene is TRBJ1-1, the V gene TRBV30; D is perhaps TRBD1 (5 bases). This CDR3 has 13 amino acids. The V gene lost 6 bases and the J gene lost 1 base, with 12 bases spanning the gap. Per the germline V gene, CDR1 is GTSNPN and CDR2 is SVGIG (reference sequence). CDR3 DNA sequence: TGTGCCTGTCTGGGACTGAAGAACACTGAAGCTTTCTTT. Translation gives CACLGLKNTEAFF.

This clone came up once. The chain links TRBV12-5 to TRBJ1-5, with D unclear. CDR1 and CDR2 (germline): LGHNT, FRNRAP. V shed 2 bases and J shed 6 bases, with 11 bases lying between them. The CDR3 is 14 amino acids. CDR3 in DNA: TGTGCTAGTGGTTTGTCTACCTTACGTCAGCCCCAGCATTTT. It specifies CASGLSTLRQPQHF.

This chain joins TRBV7-2 and TRBJ2-7; D is undetermined. Trimming removed 5 bases from V and 0 bases from J, with 20 bases in between. There are 17 residues in the CDR3. Germline lookup yields CDR1 SGHTA and CDR2 FQGNSA. The CDR3 DNA is TGTGCCAGCAGCCCAAGCCTAGTGGCCTTGAGCTCCTACGAGCAGTACTTC. Amino acids: CASSPSLVALSSYEQYF.

The V and J genes are TRBV25-1 and TRBJ2-5; 10 bases match TRBD2. V lost 6 bases to trimming and J lost 4 bases; unmatched junction nucleotides: 5. The CDR3 is 14 amino acids. Germline V gives CDR1 MGHDK, CDR2 SYGVNS. DNA of the CDR3: TGTGCCAGCAGGTTGAGCGGGGGGGCAGAGACCCAGTACTTC. As protein: CASRLSGGAETQYF. The full variable domain, rest sourced from reference TRBV25-1 and TRBJ2-5, is EADIYQTPRYLVIGTGKKITLECSQTMGHDKMYWYQQDPGMELHLIHYSYGVNSTEKGDLSSESTVSRIRTEHFPLTLESARPSHTSQYLCASRLSGGAETQYFGPGTRLLVL.

This clone showed up just a few times. V is TRBV14 and J is TRBJ1-1, with D unresolved. This CDR3 is built from 13 residues. The V gene lost 1 base and the J gene lost 1 base, with 4 bases spanning the gap. Germline loops: CDR1 SGHDN, CDR2 FVKESK. CDR3 sequence reads: CASSQVWNTEAFF. The CDR3 DNA reads TGTGCCAGCAGCCAAGTTTGGAACACTGAAGCTTTCTTT.

V and J are TRBV9 and TRBJ2-3; 7 bases fit TRBD2. After removal of 0 bases from V and 3 bases from J, the junction contained 1 base not matched to a gene. CDR1 and CDR2 (germline): SGDLS, YYNGEE. This CDR3 contains 14 residues. This CDR3 is CASSVARGTDTQYF. The DNA for the CDR3 is TGTGCCAGCAGCGTAGCGCGGGGGACAGATACGCAGTATTTT.

The chain links TRBV29-1 to TRBJ1-1, with a tentative D call TRBD1 (6 bases). Germline-derived CDR1 and CDR2 are SQVTM and ANQGSEA. The CDR3 is 13 amino acids. Trimming pared 8 bases from V and 4 bases from J, leaving 17 bases between. CDR3 protein: CSHKQGWGTEAFF. CDR3 sequence (DNA): TGCAGCCACAAACAGGGCTGGGGCACTGAAGCTTTCTTT.

The chain uses TRBV5-1 and TRBJ2-3, with TRBD1 matching 9 bases. The CDR3 runs to 16 residues. Trimming took 4 bases from V and 2 from J; bases not matched to a gene: 8. Germline CDR1 SGHRS, CDR2 YFSETQ. The CDR3 DNA follows: TGCGCCAGCAGCCGGGGACAGGGATATACCACAGATACGCAGTATTTT. Amino acids: CASSRGQGYTTDTQYF.

The DNA for the CDR3 is TGTGCCAGCTCTCTTGATTCGTACGAGCAGTACTTC. Its protein product is CASSLDSYEQYF. The V call is TRBV18, the J call TRBJ2-7; D is unresolved. Germline CDR1 KGHSH, CDR2 LQKENI. Trimming removed 6 bases at V and 4 bases at J, with 10 bases between. This CDR3 has 12 amino acids.

On this clone: This sample includes further DNA sequences coding for the same CDR3. The DNA for the CDR3 is TGTGCCTGGAGTCGGCAGGGAGATCAGCCCCAGCATTTT. This translates into CAWSRQGDQPQHF. The gene calls are TRBV30 and TRBJ1-5; D may be TRBD1 (5 bases). The CDR3 consists of 13 residues. Trimming shortened V by 2 bases and J by 5 bases, and 10 bases separated the two germline ends. The germline gives CDR1 GTSNPN, CDR2 SVGIG (reference sequence).

This chain connects TRBV2 to TRBJ2-1; 9 positions agree with TRBD2. Germline V gene sequence: CDR1 SNHLY, CDR2 FYNNEI. Losses at the gene ends were 6 bases for V and 3 bases for J; bases not matched to a gene: 6. The CDR3 sequence is 15 residues long. CDR3 in DNA: TGTGCCAGCAGGTCGGTAGCGGGGGTCTACAATGAGCAGTTCTTC. Translated, it gives CASRSVAGVYNEQFF.

A single count supports this clone. V usage is TRBV7-9 and J usage is TRBJ2-2; either TRBD1 or TRBD2 may supply D (5 bases each). CDR1 and CDR2 (germline): SEHNR, FQNEAQ (reference sequence). CDR3 length: 14 amino acids. Trimming left V 6 bases short and J 4 bases short, with 12 bases between. The CDR3 sequence: CASSHGTRTGELFF. CDR3 in DNA: TGTGCCAGCAGTCACGGGACCCGCACCGGGGAGCTGTTTTTT.

The V gene is TRBV4-3, the J gene TRBJ2-5, with D perhaps being TRBD1 or TRBD2 (6 bases each). The germline V gene has CDR1 LGHNA and CDR2 YSLEER. The CDR3 loop spans 15 amino acids. V lost 4 bases and J 4 bases, leaving 16 bases between the germline ends. CDR3: CASSLLFRGAETQYF. The CDR3 DNA sequence: TGCGCCAGCAGCCTCCTGTTTAGGGGGGCAGAGACCCAGTACTTC.

The chain combines TRBV27 with TRBJ1-1; D gene uncertain. V was cut by 6 bases and J by 0 bases, with 14 bases left in between. The CDR3 runs to 15 residues. In germline, CDR1 is MNHEY, CDR2 SMNVEV (reference sequence). The CDR3 nucleotides read TGTGCCAGCAGCGCGGCGGTCAGCATGAACACTGAAGCTTTCTTT. Its protein product is CASSAAVSMNTEAFF.

This chain connects TRBV2 to TRBJ2-1; D remains unclear. This CDR3 has 11 residues. V lost 2 bases to trimming and J lost 8 bases, with 4 bases between them. Germline-derived CDR1 and CDR2 are SNHLY and FYNNEI. The CDR3 region has the DNA TGTGCCAGCAGTGAATTGGATGAGCAGTTCTTC. This sequence encodes CASSELDEQFF. Full variable domain (missing parts from reference TRBV2 and TRBJ2-1): EPEVTQTPSHQVTQMGQEVILRCVPISNHLYFYWYRQILGQKVEFLVSFYNNEISEKSEIFDDQFSVERPDGSNFTLKIRSTKLEDSAMYFCASSELDEQFFGPGTRLTVL.

This clone was counted only a few times. J is TRBJ2-7 and V is TRBV29-1; TRBD1 matches at 7 bases. This CDR3 region has 15 residues. After removal of 2 bases from V and 1 base from J, the junction contained 8 bases not matched to a gene. CDR1 is SQVTM and CDR2 is ANQGSEA in the germline V gene. The CDR3 is CSVEIVRGFSYEQYF. The CDR3, as DNA: TGCAGCGTTGAAATCGTCAGGGGGTTTTCCTACGAGCAGTACTTC.

The chain links TRBV30 to TRBJ1-2; D not resolved. V was cut by 4 bases and J by 8 bases, with 11 bases left in between. Germline V CDR1 and CDR2: GTSNPN, SVGIG (reference sequence). The CDR3 has 11 amino acids. The CDR3 region has the DNA TGTGCCTGGAAAGACTCCGTGGGCTACACCTTC. This gives the protein CAWKDSVGYTF.

This clone was counted only a few times. The chain recombines TRBV18 with TRBJ2-5; D uncertain. CDR1 is KGHSH and CDR2 is LQKENI in the germline V gene. The CDR3 runs to 13 residues. The ends were cut back, 0 bases at V and 4 bases at J, with 6 bases in the middle. The CDR3 loop is CASSPPQTETQYF. DNA for the CDR3: TGTGCCAGCTCACCACCGCAGACAGAGACCCAGTACTTC.

There are a few counts of this clone. The chain is built from TRBV4-2 and TRBJ2-1; 8 bases match TRBD2. The CDR3 covers 14 residues. The germline gives CDR1 LGHNA, CDR2 YNFKEQ. The J segment lost 8 bases and the V segment lost 5 bases, leaving 8 bases of the junction unmatched. DNA for the CDR3: TGTGCCAGCAGCGGGGGTAGCGGGGCACATGAGCAGTTCTTC. It translates to CASSGGSGAHEQFF.